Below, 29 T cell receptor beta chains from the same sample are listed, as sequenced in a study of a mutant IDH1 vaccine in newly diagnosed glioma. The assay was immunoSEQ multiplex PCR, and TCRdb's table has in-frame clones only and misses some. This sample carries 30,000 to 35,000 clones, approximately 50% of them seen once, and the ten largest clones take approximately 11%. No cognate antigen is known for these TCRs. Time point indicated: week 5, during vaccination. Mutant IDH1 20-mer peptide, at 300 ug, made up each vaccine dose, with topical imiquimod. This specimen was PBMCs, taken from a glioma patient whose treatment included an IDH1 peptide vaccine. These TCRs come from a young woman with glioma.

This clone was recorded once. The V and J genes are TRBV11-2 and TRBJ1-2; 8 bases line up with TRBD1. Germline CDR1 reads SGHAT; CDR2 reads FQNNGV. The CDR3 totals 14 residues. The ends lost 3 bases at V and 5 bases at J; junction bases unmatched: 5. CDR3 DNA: TGTGCCAGCAGCTTGTACGGGACAGGATATGGCTACACCTTC. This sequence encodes CASSLYGTGYGYTF.

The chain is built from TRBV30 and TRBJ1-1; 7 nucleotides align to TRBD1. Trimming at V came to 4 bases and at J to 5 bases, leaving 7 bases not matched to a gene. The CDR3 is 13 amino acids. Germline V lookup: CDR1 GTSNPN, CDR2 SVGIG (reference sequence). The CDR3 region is CAWTRQGRTEAFF. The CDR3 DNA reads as TGTGCCTGGACACGACAGGGCCGAACTGAAGCTTTCTTT. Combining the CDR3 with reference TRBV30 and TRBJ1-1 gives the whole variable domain SQTIHQWPATLVQPVGSPLSLECTVEGTSNPNLYWYRQAAGRGLQLLFYSVGIGQISSEVPQNLSASRPQDRQFILSSKKLLLSDSGFYLCAWTRQGRTEAFFGQGTRLTVV.

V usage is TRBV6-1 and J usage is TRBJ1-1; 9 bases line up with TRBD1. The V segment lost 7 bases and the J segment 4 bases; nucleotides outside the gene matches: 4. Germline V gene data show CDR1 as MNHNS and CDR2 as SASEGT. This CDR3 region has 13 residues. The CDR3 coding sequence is TGTGCCAGCACCCAGGACAGGGGCACTGAAGCTTTCTTT. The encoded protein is CASTQDRGTEAFF.

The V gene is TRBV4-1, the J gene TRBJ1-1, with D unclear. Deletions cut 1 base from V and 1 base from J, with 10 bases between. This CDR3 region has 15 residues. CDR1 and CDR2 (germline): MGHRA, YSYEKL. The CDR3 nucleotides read TGCGCCAGCAGCCAAGGTGGACGGCAGAACACTGAAGCTTTCTTT. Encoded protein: CASSQGGRQNTEAFF.

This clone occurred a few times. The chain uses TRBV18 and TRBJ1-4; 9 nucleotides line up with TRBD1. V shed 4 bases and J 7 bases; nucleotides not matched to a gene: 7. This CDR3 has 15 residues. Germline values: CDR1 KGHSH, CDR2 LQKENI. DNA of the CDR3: TGTGCCAGCTCACGGACCGGGACAGGGACTGAAAAACTGTTTTTT. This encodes CASSRTGTGTEKLFF.

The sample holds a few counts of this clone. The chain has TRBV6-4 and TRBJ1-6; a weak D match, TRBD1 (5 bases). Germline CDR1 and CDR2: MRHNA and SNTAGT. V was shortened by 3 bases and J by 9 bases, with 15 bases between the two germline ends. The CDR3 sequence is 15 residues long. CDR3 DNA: TGTGCCAGCAGTGAATCAGGGCAGGCGGGTTCACCCCTCCACTTT. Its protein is CASSESGQAGSPLHF.

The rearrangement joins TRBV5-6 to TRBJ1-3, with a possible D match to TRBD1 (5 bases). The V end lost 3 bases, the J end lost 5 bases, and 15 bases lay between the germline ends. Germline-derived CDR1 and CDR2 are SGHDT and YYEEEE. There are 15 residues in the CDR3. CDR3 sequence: CASSSAEGDRNTIYF. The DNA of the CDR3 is TGTGCCAGCAGCTCGGCGGAAGGGGACCGAAACACCATATATTTT. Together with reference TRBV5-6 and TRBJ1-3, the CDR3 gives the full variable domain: DAGVTQSPTHLIKTRGQQVTLRCSPKSGHDTVSWYQQALGQGPQFIFQYYEEEERQRGNFPDRFSGHQFPNYSSELNVNALLLGDSALYLCASSSAEGDRNTIYFGEGSWLTVV.

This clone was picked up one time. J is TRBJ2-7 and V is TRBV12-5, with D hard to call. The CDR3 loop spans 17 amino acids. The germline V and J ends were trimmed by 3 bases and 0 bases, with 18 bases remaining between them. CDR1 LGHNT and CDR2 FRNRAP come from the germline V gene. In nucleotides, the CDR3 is TGTGCTAGTGGTTTCGCGTTTCGAGGAGCAGGCTCCTACGAGCAGTACTTC. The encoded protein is CASGFAFRGAGSYEQYF.

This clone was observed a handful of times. Written as DNA, the CDR3 is TGTGCCAGCAGTTACGCCCCAGAGAGGGGGACCCAGTACTTC. Its protein is CASSYAPERGTQYF. The chain joins TRBV6-6 to TRBJ2-5; D might be TRBD1 or TRBD2, each matching 5 bases. Germline loops: CDR1 MNHNY, CDR2 SVGAGI (reference sequence). Trimming left V 2 bases short and J 7 bases short, with 14 bases between. This CDR3 has 14 residues.

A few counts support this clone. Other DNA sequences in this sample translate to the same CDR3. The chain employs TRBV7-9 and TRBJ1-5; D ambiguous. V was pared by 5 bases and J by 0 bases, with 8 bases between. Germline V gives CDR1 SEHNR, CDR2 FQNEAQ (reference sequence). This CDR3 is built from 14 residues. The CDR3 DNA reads TGTGCCAGCAGCCTGGGGTATAGCAATCAGCCCCAGCATTTT. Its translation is CASSLGYSNQPQHF.

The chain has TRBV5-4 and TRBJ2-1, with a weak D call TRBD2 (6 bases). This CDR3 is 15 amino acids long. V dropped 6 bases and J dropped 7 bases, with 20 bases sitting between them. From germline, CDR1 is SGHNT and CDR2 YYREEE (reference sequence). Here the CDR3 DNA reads TGTGCCAGCACTAGACGGGACTCGGGAGAGAATGAGCAGTTCTTC. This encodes CASTRRDSGENEQFF.

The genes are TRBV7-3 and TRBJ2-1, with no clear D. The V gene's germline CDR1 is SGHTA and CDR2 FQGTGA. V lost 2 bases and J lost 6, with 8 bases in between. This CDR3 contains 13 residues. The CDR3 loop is CASSLGVSNEQFF. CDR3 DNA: TGTGCCAGCAGCTTAGGGGTATCCAATGAGCAGTTCTTC.

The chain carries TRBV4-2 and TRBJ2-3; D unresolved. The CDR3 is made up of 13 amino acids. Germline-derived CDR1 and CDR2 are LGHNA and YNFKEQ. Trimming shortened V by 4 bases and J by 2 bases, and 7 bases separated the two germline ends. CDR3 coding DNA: TGTGCCAGCAGCCGGCTCAACACAGATACGCAGTATTTT. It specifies CASSRLNTDTQYF.

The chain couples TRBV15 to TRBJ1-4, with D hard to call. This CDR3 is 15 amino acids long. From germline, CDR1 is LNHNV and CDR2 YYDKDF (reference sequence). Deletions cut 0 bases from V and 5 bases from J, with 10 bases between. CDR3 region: CATSRDLPGNEKLFF. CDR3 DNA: TGTGCCACCAGCAGAGATCTCCCGGGGAATGAAAAACTGTTTTTT. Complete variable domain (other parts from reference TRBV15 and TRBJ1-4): DAMVIQNPRYQVTQFGKPVTLSCSQTLNHNVMYWYQQKSSQAPKLLFHYYDKDFNNEADTPDNFQSRRPNTSFCFLDIRSPGLGDTAMYLCATSRDLPGNEKLFFGSGTQLSVL.

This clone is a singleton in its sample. This CDR3 reads CASSPRTESTEAFF. CDR3 DNA sequence: TGTGCCAGCAGCCCGAGGACAGAGAGCACTGAAGCTTTCTTT. V and J are TRBV11-3 and TRBJ1-1; TRBD1 is a possible D gene (6 bases). V was shortened by 5 bases and J by 4 bases, with 14 bases between the two germline ends. CDR1 SGHNT and CDR2 YENEEA come from the germline V gene. CDR3 length: 14 residues.

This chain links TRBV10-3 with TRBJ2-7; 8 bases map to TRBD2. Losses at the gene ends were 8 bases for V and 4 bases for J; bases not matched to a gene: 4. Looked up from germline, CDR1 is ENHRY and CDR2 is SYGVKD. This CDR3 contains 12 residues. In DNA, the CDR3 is TGTGCCATCGGAACTAGCGGATACGAGCAGTACTTC. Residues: CAIGTSGYEQYF.

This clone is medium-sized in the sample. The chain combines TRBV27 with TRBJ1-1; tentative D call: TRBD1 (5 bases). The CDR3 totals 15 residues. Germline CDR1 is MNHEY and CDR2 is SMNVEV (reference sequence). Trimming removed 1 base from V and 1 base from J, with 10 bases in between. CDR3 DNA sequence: TGTGCCAGCAGTTTATTTGGGCAGGGGAACACTGAAGCTTTCTTT. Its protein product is CASSLFGQGNTEAFF.

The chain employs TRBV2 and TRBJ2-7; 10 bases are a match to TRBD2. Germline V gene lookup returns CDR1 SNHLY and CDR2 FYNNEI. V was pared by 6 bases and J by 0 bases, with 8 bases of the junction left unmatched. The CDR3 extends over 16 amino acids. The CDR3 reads CASSGTSAPSSYEQYF. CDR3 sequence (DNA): TGTGCCAGCAGCGGGACTAGCGCTCCCAGCTCCTACGAGCAGTACTTC.

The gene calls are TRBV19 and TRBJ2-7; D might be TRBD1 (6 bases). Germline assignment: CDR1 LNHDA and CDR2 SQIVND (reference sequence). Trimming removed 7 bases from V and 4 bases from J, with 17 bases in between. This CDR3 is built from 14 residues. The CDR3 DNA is TGTGCCAGTACCCCAGGGACAAGGCCTTACGAGCAGTACTTC. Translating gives CASTPGTRPYEQYF.

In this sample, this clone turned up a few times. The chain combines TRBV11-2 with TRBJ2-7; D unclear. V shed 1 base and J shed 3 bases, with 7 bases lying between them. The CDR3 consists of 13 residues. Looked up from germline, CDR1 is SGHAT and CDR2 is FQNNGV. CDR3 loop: CASSLGSIYEQYF. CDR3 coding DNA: TGTGCCAGCAGCTTAGGCAGCATCTACGAGCAGTACTTC.

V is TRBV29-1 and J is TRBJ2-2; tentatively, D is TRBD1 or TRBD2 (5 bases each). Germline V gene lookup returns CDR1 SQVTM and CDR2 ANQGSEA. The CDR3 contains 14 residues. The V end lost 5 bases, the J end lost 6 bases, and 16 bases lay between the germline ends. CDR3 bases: TGCAGCGTTTTCATAGACAGAGGGGCCGGGGAGCTGTTTTTT. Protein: CSVFIDRGAGELFF.

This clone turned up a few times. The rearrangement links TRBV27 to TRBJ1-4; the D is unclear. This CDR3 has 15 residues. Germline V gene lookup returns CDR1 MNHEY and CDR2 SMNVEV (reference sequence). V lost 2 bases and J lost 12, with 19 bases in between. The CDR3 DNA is TGTGCCAGCAGTTTAAGGGCGGACTCCCTAGCAGAACTGTTTTTT. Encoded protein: CASSLRADSLAELFF.

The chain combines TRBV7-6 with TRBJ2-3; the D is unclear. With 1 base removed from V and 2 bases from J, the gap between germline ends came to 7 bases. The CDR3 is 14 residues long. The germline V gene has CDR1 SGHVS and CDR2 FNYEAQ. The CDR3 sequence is CASSLVGYTDTQYF. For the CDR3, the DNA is TGTGCCAGCAGCTTAGTGGGTTACACAGATACGCAGTATTTT.

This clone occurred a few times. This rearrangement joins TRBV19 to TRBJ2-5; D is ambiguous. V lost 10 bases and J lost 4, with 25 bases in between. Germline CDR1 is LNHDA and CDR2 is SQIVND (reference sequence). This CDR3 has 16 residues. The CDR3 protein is CATQKVHALRSETQYF. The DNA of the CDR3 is TGTGCCACCCAGAAGGTGCATGCCCTGCGGTCAGAGACCCAGTACTTC.

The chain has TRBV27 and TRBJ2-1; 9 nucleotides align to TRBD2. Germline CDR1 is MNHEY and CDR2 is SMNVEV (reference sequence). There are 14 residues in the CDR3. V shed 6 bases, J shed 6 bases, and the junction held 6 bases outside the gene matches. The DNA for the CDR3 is TGTGCCAGCAGCCCGGGAGCGGGAGGCAATGAGCAGTTCTTC. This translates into CASSPGAGGNEQFF.

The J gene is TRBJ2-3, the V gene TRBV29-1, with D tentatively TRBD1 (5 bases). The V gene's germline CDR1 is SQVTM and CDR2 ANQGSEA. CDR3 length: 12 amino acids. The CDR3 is CSAGWNTDTQYF. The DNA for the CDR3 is TGCTCGGCAGGGTGGAACACAGATACGCAGTATTTT.

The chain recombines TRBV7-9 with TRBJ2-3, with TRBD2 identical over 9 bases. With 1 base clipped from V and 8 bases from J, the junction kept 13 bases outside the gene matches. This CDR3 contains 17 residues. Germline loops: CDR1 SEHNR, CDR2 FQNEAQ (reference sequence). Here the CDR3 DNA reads TGTGCCAGCAGCTTAGTTTATAGCGGGGGTCCGAGCTTTACGCAGTATTTT. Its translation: CASSLVYSGGPSFTQYF.

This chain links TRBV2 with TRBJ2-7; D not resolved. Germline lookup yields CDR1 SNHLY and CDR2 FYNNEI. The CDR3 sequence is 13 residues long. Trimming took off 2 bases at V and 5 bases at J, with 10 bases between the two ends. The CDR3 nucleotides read TGTGCCAGCAGTGAATGGGTAGGGAACGAGCAGTACTTC. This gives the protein CASSEWVGNEQYF.

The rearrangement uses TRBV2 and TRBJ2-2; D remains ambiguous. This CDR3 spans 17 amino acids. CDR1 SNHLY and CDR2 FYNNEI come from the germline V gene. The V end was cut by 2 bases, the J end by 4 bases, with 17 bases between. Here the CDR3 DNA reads TGTGCCAGCAGTGAAAGGGCTGGGCAGAGATTCACCGGGGAGCTGTTTTTT. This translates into CASSERAGQRFTGELFF. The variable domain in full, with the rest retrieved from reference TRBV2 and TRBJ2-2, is EPEVTQTPSHQVTQMGQEVILRCVPISNHLYFYWYRQILGQKVEFLVSFYNNEISEKSEIFDDQFSVERPDGSNFTLKIRSTKLEDSAMYFCASSERAGQRFTGELFFGEGSRLTVL.